This TCR beta chain was identified in a study of T cell changes during pregnancy in multiple sclerosis. Clones were sequenced by immunoSEQ multiplex PCR, and TCRdb holds only the in-frame ones, with some missing. This table holds 47,000 or so clones, 90% found once. This CDR3 contains 19 residues. V lost 0 bases and J lost 0, with 20 bases in between. Germline V gives CDR1 SGHDT, CDR2 YYEEEE. The V gene is TRBV5-6, the J gene TRBJ2-3, with a possible D match to TRBD1 (5 bases). This sequence was found in a female donor in good health, enrolled as a control in a pregnancy study. The sequencing here drew on peripheral blood, taken after pregnancy. CDR3 in amino acids: CASSLAQGWSAASTDTQYF. The CDR3, as DNA: TGTGCCAGCAGCTTGGCCCAGGGTTGGTCCGCCGCTAGCACAGATACGCAGTATTTT.